Listed below are T cell receptor beta chains from one sample, sequenced in a study of blood T cell repertoires in COVID-19. Produced via immunoSEQ multiplex PCR; TCRdb's table is partial and in-frame only. The sample includes about 110,000 clones, about four fifths of them seen just once. Sequences were obtained from peripheral blood. The receptors originated from a woman in her forties with acute or convalescent COVID-19. CDR3s leave out the opening cysteine and the closing phenylalanine or tryptophan. Clone size is stated in some rows and not others, as once, few, many or a class when expanded.

v_call clone_size cdr3_aa
TRBV5-1 NA ASDAGQGANYGYT
TRBV30 NA AWSEGLSPLH
TRBV5-1 few ASSSRAGGSPLH
TRBV7-3 NA ASSLGSTDTQY
TRBV4-3 NA ASSQEGLAGGLATQY
TRBV6-1 NA ASSDSTSGGTTDTQY
TRBV6-6 few ASSPGGITYEQY
TRBV12-3/TRBV12-4 NA ASSSRVSYEQY
TRBV5-4 NA ASSLLVVAGEQF
TRBV27 few ASSLKGQGVGEQY
TRBV7-2 NA ASSSAGGFSGNTIY
TRBV5-6 few ASSLRGQGNEKLF
TRBV18 NA ASSPRFGTDTQY
TRBV4-1 NA ASSQGWGGNTEAF
TRBV9 NA ASSARFGGNEKLF
TRBV4-1 NA ASSQDLARETQY
TRBV6-5 NA ASMTGEKLF
TRBV7-8 NA ASSFSKTVPGPRELF
TRBV6-2/TRBV6-3 few ASTPRGSAQPQH
TRBV5-5 NA ASSSPAGRGTDTQY
TRBV30 NA AAAWGGTTYEQY
TRBV2 NA ASGLLWNNEKLF
TRBV5-6 NA ASSSDLPGGTDGYT
TRBV4-3 NA ASSQALNEKLF
TRBV6-4 NA ASSDSAFGRVMNGMKTEAF
TRBV2 NA ASSESVGQAHNQPQH
TRBV11-2 NA ASSFRGGLTSGNTIY
TRBV5-5 NA ASSSLSSAQETQY
TRBV19 once ASSIVFSDTQY
TRBV2 NA ASSYGTGVNEQF
TRBV15 NA ATSPLPGRGRTGELF
TRBV18 medium-sized ASSPREKFPEQY
TRBV27 NA ASSLGTSRTDTQY
TRBV6-2/TRBV6-3 NA ASSYPQRGLMNTEAF
TRBV7-2 NA ASSLAAGEGDGYT
TRBV30 NA ALGGGTGVANQPQH